The 26 T cell receptor beta chains below were found in one sample sequenced in a study of CD4 and CD8 cells across lung adenocarcinoma regions. MiXCR, applied by TCRdb to the PCR reads, yields one record per CDR3 protein. The sample records approximately 4,300 distinct CDR3 sequences, about 45% being singletons. Sequencing used CD4+ T cells from the margin of a lung tumor. Every receptor here comes from a female donor with lung adenocarcinoma. The CD4 and CD8 labels of this study may be unreliable.

This clonotype was found a few times. The chain uses TRBV12-3 or TRBV12-4 and TRBJ1-2; 12 bases map to TRBD1. Unmatched junction bases numbered 12, after V lost 6 bases and J lost 7 bases. The CDR3 totals 16 residues. The CDR3 nucleotides are TGTGCCAGCAGCCTCTACCGGGACAGGGGGCGCGGTGGCTACACCTTC. Its translation is CASSLYRDRGRGGYTF.

This clonotype was seen a single time. The rearrangement uses TRBV6-1 and TRBJ2-3; 8 bases match TRBD1. This CDR3 has 13 residues. CDR1 and CDR2 from the germline V gene are MNHNS and SASEGT. The CDR3 bases are TGTGTCAGGGGGCCCCCGGCCAAAAACATGCAGTATTTT. The encoded protein is CVRGPPAKNMQYF.

This clonotype has just a few counts. The chain couples TRBV12-3 or TRBV12-4 to TRBJ2-5; 15 bases line up with TRBD2. V shed 5 bases and J 5 bases; nucleotides not matched to a gene: 9. This CDR3 has 17 amino acids. CDR3 loop: CASSRTSGRAASETQYF. The CDR3 DNA reads TGTGCCAGCAGTCGGACTAGCGGGAGGGCCGCGAGCGAGACCCAGTACTTC.

With respect to this clonotype: At one of its ends the junction is not consistent with the germline gene, which may arise from a read error. The chain recombines TRBV12-3 or TRBV12-4 with TRBJ2-2; D not certain. Judging by the DNA end, TRBJ2-3 fits better; the J call may be wrong. There are 14 residues in the CDR3. The CDR3 sequence: CASSLSGITDAQYF. DNA for the CDR3: TGTGCCAGCAGTTTATCTGGAATCACAGATGCGCAGTATTTT.

The V call is TRBV6-5, the J call TRBJ2-5, with D perhaps matching TRBD1 or TRBD2 (5 bases each). The V end lost 2 bases, the J end lost 11 bases, and 18 bases lay between the germline ends. The CDR3 spans 14 residues. Germline CDR1 reads MNHEY; CDR2 reads SVGAGI. As DNA, the CDR3 is TGTGCCAGCAGTTACGGACCAGGGTATGGGGAGCAGTACTTC. It specifies CASSYGPGYGEQYF.

This clonotype showed up just a few times. A much bigger clone sits one base away, suggesting this may be a read error. This rearrangement joins TRBV12-3 or TRBV12-4 to TRBJ2-5; D is unresolved. This CDR3 is built from 16 residues. V was clipped by 4 bases and J by 11 bases, with 26 bases between them. CDR3 region: CASSSSYWRSYNEQYF. Here the CDR3 DNA reads TGTGCCAGCAGTTCCTCCTACTGGCGGTCCTACAATGAGCAGTACTTC.

V usage is TRBV27 and J usage is TRBJ2-1; the D is unclear. This CDR3 region has 13 residues. Per germline, CDR1 MNHEY and CDR2 SMNVEV (reference sequence). V was clipped by 8 bases and J by 5 bases, with 13 bases between them. CDR3 sequence reads: CASGRLNDNEQFF. In DNA, the CDR3 is TGTGCCAGCGGTAGGTTAAATGACAATGAGCAGTTCTTC.

This chain links TRBV11-2 with TRBJ2-1; weak D call: TRBD1 (6 bases). The end of the DNA fits TRBJ2-5 better, so the J call may be wrong. The CDR3 is made up of 16 amino acids. Germline V gene lookup returns CDR1 SGHAT and CDR2 FQNNGV. Here the CDR3 DNA reads TGTGCCAGCAGCTTAGATTCAGGGGCTCCGGGGGAGACCCAGTACTTC. This translates into CASSLDSGAPGETQYF.

This clonotype was seen a handful of times. The gene calls are TRBV7-3 and TRBJ2-1; 7 bases map to TRBD2. Trimming removed 2 bases from V and 4 bases from J; junction bases left unmatched: 11. Per germline, CDR1 SGHTA and CDR2 FQGTGA. The CDR3 sequence is 17 residues long. CDR3 in DNA: TGTGCCAGCAGCTTAGGCCCCCCTAGCGGTGGTTACAATGAGCAGTTCTTC. It is translated as CASSLGPPSGGYNEQFF.

The chain links TRBV12-3 or TRBV12-4 to TRBJ2-2, with TRBD2 matching 16 bases. V lost 11 bases and J lost 5; bases outside the gene matches: 5. The CDR3 length is 15 residues. CDR3 in DNA: TGTGCCTGGCCGGGACTAGCGGGAGGGACCGGGGAGCTGTTTTTT. Protein sequence: CAWPGLAGGTGELFF.

This chain connects TRBV6-5 to TRBJ2-1, with D perhaps assigned TRBD1 or TRBD2 (5 bases each). The J call is in doubt because the DNA end fits TRBJ2-5 better. The CDR3 totals 16 residues. The germline V gene encodes CDR1 MNHEY and CDR2 SVGAGI. In DNA, the CDR3 is TGTGCCAGCAGTTACTCGATCGGGGAAGGGGCAGAGACCCAGTACTTC. Translating gives CASSYSIGEGAETQYF.

The chain employs TRBV10-2 and TRBJ2-3, with D possibly matching TRBD2 (5 bases). V lost 5 bases, J lost 4 bases, and 16 bases lay in between. The CDR3 totals 15 residues. From germline, CDR1 is WSHSY and CDR2 SAAADI. The CDR3 is CASSLSGQGPDTQYF. The CDR3 DNA is TGCGCCAGCAGTTTAAGCGGCCAAGGCCCAGATACGCAGTATTTT.

This clonotype qualifies as medium-sized (0.01 to 0.1%). The V and J genes are TRBV27 and TRBJ2-1; TRBD2 matches at 9 bases. The junction had 3 bases not matched to a gene; V was cut back by 3 bases and J by 0 bases. The germline CDR1 and CDR2 sequences are MNHEY and SMNVEV (reference sequence). The CDR3 length is 16 residues. CDR3 sequence (DNA): TGTGCCAGCAGTTTTAGCGGGAGTGGCTCCTACAATGAGCAGTTCTTC. Encoded protein: CASSFSGSGSYNEQFF.

This clonotype came up many times. CDR3 region: CASSEAGLGSNTGELFF. The CDR3 bases are TGTGCCAGCAGTGAAGCGGGGCTAGGTTCGAACACCGGGGAGCTGTTTTTT. The chain combines TRBV6-1 with TRBJ2-2, with a tentative D call TRBD1 (5 bases). V lost 0 bases and J 0 bases, leaving 11 bases between the germline ends. The germline gives CDR1 MNHNS, CDR2 SASEGT. The CDR3 is 17 residues long.

The chain has TRBV6-1 and TRBJ2-4; D could derive from TRBD1 or TRBD2 (5 bases each). The ends were cut back, 8 bases at V and 13 bases at J, with 30 bases in the middle. The CDR3 consists of 16 residues. CDR1 is MNHNS and CDR2 is SASEGT in the germline V gene. CDR3 protein: CASRVSGLGAKNTQYF. CDR3 nucleotides: TGTGCCAGCCGCGTCTCGGGGCTGGGAGCCAAAAACACGCAGTACTTC.

Turning to this clonotype: Possible read error: a much larger clone is one base away. This chain uses TRBV6-1 with TRBJ2-1; D call uncertain. V was shortened by 8 bases and J by 10 bases, with 12 bases between the two germline ends. Germline CDR1 is MNHNS and CDR2 is SASEGT. This CDR3 has 11 residues. In DNA, the CDR3 is TGTGCCAGCGGGCCTTCCTACGAGCAGTTCTTC. Its protein is CASGPSYEQFF.

V is TRBV3-1 and J is TRBJ2-4, with D maybe TRBD1 (5 bases). CDR1 is LGHDT, CDR2 YNNKEL, per germline (reference sequence). The CDR3 extends over 14 amino acids. Trimming left V 2 bases short and J 7 bases short, with 12 bases between. The DNA for the CDR3 is TGTGCCAGCAGCCAACAGGGTACTGCGAACATTCAGTACTTC. Protein product: CASSQQGTANIQYF.

As to this clonotype: Relative to the germline gene, one junction end is altered; a read error may explain this. The chain carries TRBV12-3 or TRBV12-4 and TRBJ2-3, with D possibly matching TRBD2 (6 bases). The CDR3 loop spans 15 amino acids. DNA of the CDR3: TGTGCCAGCGGTTTGGGGACTCCCGCGAAAAATATGCAGTATTTT. Residues: CASGLGTPAKNMQYF.

This clonotype has just a few counts. This chain uses TRBV27 with TRBJ2-5; 8 nucleotides align to TRBD2. Trimming took 4 bases from V and 9 from J; bases not matched to a gene: 7. Germline assignment: CDR1 MNHEY and CDR2 SMNVEV (reference sequence). There are 13 residues in the CDR3. The CDR3 DNA is TGTGCCAGCAGTTCCCGGGGGGGCACGGCCCAGTACTTC. Translated, it gives CASSSRGGTAQYF.

Within the sample, this clonotype is medium-sized (0.01 to 0.1%). J is TRBJ2-1 and V is TRBV12-3 or TRBV12-4; TRBD2 agrees at 7 bases. The CDR3 sequence is 12 residues long. Unmatched junction bases numbered 6, after V lost 3 bases and J lost 13 bases. CDR3 nucleotide sequence: TGTGCCAGCAGTTTGGGAGGGGAGACCCAGTTCTTC. Residues: CASSLGGETQFF.

The chain carries TRBV10-1 and TRBJ2-1, with 9 bases identical to TRBD2. There are 15 residues in the CDR3. Germline CDR1 and CDR2: WNHNN and SYGVQD (reference sequence). With 1 base clipped from V and 9 bases from J, the junction kept 7 bases outside the gene matches. The DNA of the CDR3 is TGCGCCAGCAGTGAGTACTTAGCGGGAGTGGGTGAGCAGTTCTTC. Encoded protein: CASSEYLAGVGEQFF.

V gene TRBV27 combines with J gene TRBJ1-2, with no clear D. V lost 2 bases and J lost 1, with 8 bases in between. In germline, CDR1 is MNHEY, CDR2 SMNVEV (reference sequence). The CDR3 has 14 residues. CDR3 in amino acids: CASSLNPFNYGYTF. CDR3 DNA sequence: TGTGCCAGCAGTTTAAATCCTTTTAACTATGGCTACACCTTC.

This clonotype ranks as medium-sized. Here the CDR3 DNA reads TGTGCCAGCACAGGCACAGATACGCAGTATTTT. As protein: CASTGTDTQYF. V usage is TRBV11-2 and J usage is TRBJ2-3; D uncertain. V lost 7 bases and J 1 base, leaving 3 bases between the germline ends. This CDR3 region has 11 residues. Germline CDR1 is SGHAT and CDR2 is FQNNGV.

CDR3 nucleotide sequence: TGTGCCAGCAGCGCCAGGACTAGCTCCATAAGGAATGAGCAGTTCTTC. It encodes CASSARTSSIRNEQFF. V is TRBV9 and J is TRBJ2-1; 8 bases are a match to TRBD2. The CDR3 extends over 16 amino acids. Germline V gene lookup returns CDR1 SGDLS and CDR2 YYNGEE. The trim removed 3 bases at V and 7 bases at J, leaving 12 bases unmatched.

This rearrangement joins TRBV6-1 to TRBJ2-7, with 11 bases that match TRBD2. The germline V gene has CDR1 MNHNS and CDR2 SASEGT. The CDR3 totals 15 residues. V was clipped by 6 bases and J by 1 base; unmatched bases: 5. CDR3 sequence reads: CASRRLAGFSYEQYF. For the CDR3, the DNA is TGTGCCAGCAGAAGACTAGCGGGGTTTTCCTACGAGCAGTACTTC.

This clonotype was counted at least ten times. The chain has TRBV10-3 and TRBJ2-2; D is possibly TRBD1 or TRBD2 (5 bases each). Germline V gives CDR1 ENHRY, CDR2 SYGVKD. The germline V and J ends were trimmed by 6 bases and 3 bases, with 8 bases remaining between them. The CDR3 runs to 13 residues. This CDR3 reads CAIRGEDTGELFF. In nucleotides, the CDR3 is TGTGCCATCAGGGGGGAAGACACCGGGGAGCTGTTTTTT.